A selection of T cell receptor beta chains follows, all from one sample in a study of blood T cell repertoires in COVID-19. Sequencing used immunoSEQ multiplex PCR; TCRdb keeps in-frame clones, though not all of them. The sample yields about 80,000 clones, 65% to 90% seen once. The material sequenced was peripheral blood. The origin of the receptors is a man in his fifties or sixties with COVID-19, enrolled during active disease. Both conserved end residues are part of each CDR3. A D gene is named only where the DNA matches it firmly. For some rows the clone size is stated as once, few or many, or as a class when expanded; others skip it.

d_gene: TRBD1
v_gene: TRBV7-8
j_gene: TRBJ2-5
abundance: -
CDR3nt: TGTGCCAGCAGGACCGGGACAGGGGGCGTAGGAGAGACCCAGTACTTC
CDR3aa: CASRTGTGGVGETQYF

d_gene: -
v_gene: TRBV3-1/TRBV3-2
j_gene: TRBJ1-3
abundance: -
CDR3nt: TGTGCCAGCAGCCAAGAAACAGGGTCTGGAAACACCATATATTTT
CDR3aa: CASSQETGSGNTIYF

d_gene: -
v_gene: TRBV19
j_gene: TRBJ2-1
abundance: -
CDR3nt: TGTGCCAGTGGAGAAAGCGGGCTGGGCCGGGGGCAGTTCTTC
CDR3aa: CASGESGLGRGQFF

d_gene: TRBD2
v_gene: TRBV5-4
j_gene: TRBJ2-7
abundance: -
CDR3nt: TGTGCCAGCAGCTCCGGGACTAGATCCTACGAGCAGTACTTC
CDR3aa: CASSSGTRSYEQYF

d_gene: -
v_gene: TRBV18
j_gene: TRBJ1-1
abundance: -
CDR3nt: TGTGCCAGCTCACCACAAGGACAGTTCATGAACACTGAAGCTTTCTTT
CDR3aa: CASSPQGQFMNTEAFF

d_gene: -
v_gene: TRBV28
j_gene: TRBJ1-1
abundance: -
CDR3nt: TGTGCCAGCAGTTTAATTTGGCCGTCGAACACTGAAGCTTTCTTT
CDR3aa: CASSLIWPSNTEAFF

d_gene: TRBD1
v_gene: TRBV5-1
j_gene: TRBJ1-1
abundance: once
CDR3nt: TGCGCCAGCAGCGTGACAGGGTTGGGCACTGAAGCTTTCTTT
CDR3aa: CASSVTGLGTEAFF

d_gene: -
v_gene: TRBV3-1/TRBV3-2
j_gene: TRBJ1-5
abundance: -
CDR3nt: TGTGCCAGCAGCCAATGGGGGCCTGGTCAGCCCCAGCATTTT
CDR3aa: CASSQWGPGQPQHF

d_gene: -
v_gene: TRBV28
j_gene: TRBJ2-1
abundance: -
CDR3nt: TGTGCCAGCAGTTTATACAGGTACAATGAGCAGTTCTTC
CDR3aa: CASSLYRYNEQFF

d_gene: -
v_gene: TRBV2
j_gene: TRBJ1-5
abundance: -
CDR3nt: TGTGCCAGCAGTCCCGGACGGGGGAATCAGCCCCAGCATTTT
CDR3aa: CASSPGRGNQPQHF

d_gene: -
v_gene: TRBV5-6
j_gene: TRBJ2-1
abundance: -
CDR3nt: TGTGCCAGCAGCCCCCCCTCAGGGATGAACAATGAGCAGTTCTTC
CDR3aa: CASSPPSGMNNEQFF

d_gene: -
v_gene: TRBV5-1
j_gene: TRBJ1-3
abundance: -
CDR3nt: TGCGCCAGCAGCATAAAACCGACTGGACAGCAATTTTTTGGAAACACCATATATTTT
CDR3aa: CASSIKPTGQQFFGNTIYF

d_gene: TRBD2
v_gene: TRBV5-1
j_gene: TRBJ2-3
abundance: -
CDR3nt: TGCGCCAGCAGCCTAGCGGGAGGGCCCCCAGATACGCAGTATTTT
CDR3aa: CASSLAGGPPDTQYF

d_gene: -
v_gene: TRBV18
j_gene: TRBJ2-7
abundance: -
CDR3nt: TGTGCCAGCTCACCATCGACAGGAGCTTCCTACGAGCAGTACTTC
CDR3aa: CASSPSTGASYEQYF